One and the same sample provided the 21 T cell receptor gamma chains below, sequenced in a study of Vδ1+ human thymocytes. Study-level findings and limits: Thymic TRG and TRD repertoires appeared highly polyclonal.

The antigens of these receptors remain unknown. Sequences come from RNA converted to cDNA by reverse transcription. Pooled V-gene forward primers with one constant-region reverse primer generated the CDR3 amplicons by multiplex PCR. TCRdb reprocessed the multiplex PCR reads using CATT. The sample shows 8,500 to 13,000 gamma-chain clones, roughly 45% of them seen only once. The sample consisted of Vdelta1+ gamma-delta thymocytes from the thymus. As for subset: FACS-sorted CD3+ TCRalphabeta- TCRVdelta1+ TCRVdelta2- thymocytes. These receptors all come from a boy less than two years old who had congenital heart surgery.

As to this clone: Other DNA variants within this sample encode the same CDR3. The chain is built from TRGV5 and TRGJ1 or TRGJ2. This CDR3 spans 14 amino acids. V gave up 0 bases and J gave up 4 bases; unmatched junction bases: 6. Looked up from germline, CDR1 is VINAFY and CDR2 is YDVSNSKD. CDR3 in DNA: TGTGCCACCTGGGACAGGCCAAGGTATTATAAGAAACTCTTT. Protein: CATWDRPRYYKKLF.

There is no V gene call, and the J gene is TRGJP2. The CDR3 sequence is 12 residues long. The DNA of the CDR3 is TGTGCCACCTGGGACGGGCTGAGGATCAAGACGTTT. Its translation: CATWDGLRIKTF.

V gene TRGV3 combines with J gene TRGJ1 or TRGJ2. Matching the DNA to germline supplied the J gene, which TCRdb does not give. This CDR3 comprises 14 residues. The junction had 11 bases not matched to a gene; V was cut back by 1 base and J by 8 bases. CDR1 is VTNTFY and CDR2 is YDVSTARD in the germline V gene (reference sequence). CDR3 amino acids: CATWDSPVRDKKLF. CDR3 in DNA: TGTGCCACCTGGGACAGCCCGGTTAGGGATAAGAAACTCTTT.

The V call is TRGV8, the J call TRGJ1 or TRGJ2. The J gene, left out of TCRdb, was set here by checking the DNA against germline. V trimming: 0 bases; J trimming: 9 bases; junction bases outside the gene matches: 8. This CDR3 contains 13 residues. Per the germline V gene, CDR1 is VENAVY and CDR2 is YDSYNSRV. The CDR3 DNA reads TGTGCCACCTGGGATAGGCGTTGGATTAAGAAACTCTTT. Translation: CATWDRRWIKKLF.

This clone was found a few times. V and J are TRGV9 and TRGJ1 or TRGJ2. The CDR3 is 13 amino acids. Germline CDR1 is GITISATS and CDR2 is ISYDGTV (reference sequence). Trimming removed 0 bases from V and 16 bases from J; junction bases left unmatched: 15. CDR3 nucleotides: TGTGCCTTGTGGGAGGTGCTAACCATAAGGTTGCTCTTT. As protein: CALWEVLTIRLLF.

This clone appeared a few times. V usage is TRGV9 and J usage is TRGJP. CDR3 length: 16 amino acids. Germline-derived CDR1 and CDR2 are GITISATS and ISYDGTV (reference sequence). V lost 3 bases and J lost 3; bases outside the gene matches: 2. The CDR3, as DNA: TGTGCCTTGTGGGAGCAGCAAGAGTTGGGCAAAAAAATCAAGGTATTT. Translation: CALWEQQELGKKIKVF.

The chain has TRGV4 and TRGJ1 or TRGJ2. The J gene is not listed in TCRdb, so it was assigned here from a DNA match to germline. J was trimmed by 5 bases and V by 0 bases; bases with no gene match: 4. This CDR3 spans 13 amino acids. Germline V lookup: CDR1 EGSTGY, CDR2 YDSYTSSV. In nucleotides, the CDR3 is TGTGCCACCTGGGATGGGGGGAATTATAAGAAACTCTTT. Protein: CATWDGGNYKKLF.

This clone was found a few times. V is TRGV4 and J is TRGJ1 or TRGJ2. Per germline, CDR1 EGSTGY and CDR2 YDSYTSSV. V lost 5 bases, J lost 8 bases, and 3 bases stayed unmatched. The CDR3 is 10 residues long. The CDR3 coding sequence is TGTGCCACCTGGGGGGATAAGAAACTCTTT. Its protein is CATWGDKKLF.

A remark on this clone: Germline is not matched at one junction end, which may reflect a read error. This rearrangement joins TRGV3 to TRGJ1 or TRGJ2. As TCRdb names no J gene, one was assigned here on the basis of a DNA match to germline. This CDR3 is 14 amino acids long. CDR1 and CDR2 from the germline V gene are VTNTFY and YDVSTARD (reference sequence). The CDR3 bases are TGTACCACCTGGGACAGGCTAGGATATTATAAGAAACTCTTT. Amino acid sequence: CTTWDRLGYYKKLF.

This chain connects TRGV5 to TRGJ1 or TRGJ2. The J gene, missing from TCRdb, was assigned here through DNA to germline matching. The germline CDR1 and CDR2 sequences are VINAFY and YDVSNSKD. The CDR3 length is 14 residues. Germline trimming cut 2 bases from V and 4 bases from J; bases unmatched to any gene: 8. This CDR3 is CATWDKAIYYKKLF. In DNA, the CDR3 is TGTGCCACCTGGGACAAGGCCATCTATTATAAGAAACTCTTT.

This clone was counted only a few times. The chain couples TRGV9 to TRGJP2. No J gene is reported in TCRdb; it was inferred here by comparing the DNA with germline. The CDR3 runs 17 residues. The germline CDR1 and CDR2 sequences are GITISATS and ISYDGTV (reference sequence). Trimming took 0 bases from V and 1 from J; bases not matched to a gene: 8. This CDR3 reads CALWEVQGGSSDWIKTF. The CDR3 DNA follows: TGTGCCTTGTGGGAGGTGCAGGGGGGTAGTAGTGATTGGATCAAGACGTTT.

This sequence joins TRGV9 and TRGJ1 or TRGJ2. Germline CDR1 and CDR2: GITISATS and ISYDGTV (reference sequence). V was clipped by 3 bases and J by 0 bases; unmatched bases: 5. The CDR3 loop spans 14 amino acids. Here the CDR3 DNA reads TGTGCCTTGTGGGAGAATTCGAATTATTATAAGAAACTCTTT. It encodes CALWENSNYYKKLF.

The J gene is TRGJ1 or TRGJ2, the V gene TRGV4. Assignment of the J gene here rests on matching the DNA to germline, because TCRdb gives none. The CDR3 covers 12 residues. Germline values: CDR1 EGSTGY, CDR2 YDSYTSSV. J was trimmed by 3 bases and V by 9 bases; bases with no gene match: 8. The CDR3 bases are TGTGCCACCGAAGAGTTTTATTATAAGAAACTCTTT. As protein: CATEEFYYKKLF.

The gene calls are TRGV3 and TRGJ1 or TRGJ2. No J segment appears in TCRdb, so it was assigned here by matching the sequence to germline. V shed 5 bases, J shed 4 bases, and the junction held 5 bases outside the gene matches. The germline CDR1 and CDR2 sequences are VTNTFY and YDVSTARD (reference sequence). The CDR3 length is 12 residues. The CDR3: CATWAAYYKKLF. DNA for the CDR3: TGTGCCACCTGGGCCGCGTATTATAAGAAACTCTTT.

The sample holds one count of this clone. The rearrangement links TRGV4 to TRGJ1 or TRGJ2. The J gene, not given by TCRdb, was assigned here from a germline match of the nucleotide sequence. The V gene's germline CDR1 is EGSTGY and CDR2 YDSYTSSV. The ends lost 5 bases at V and 10 bases at J; junction bases unmatched: 8. This CDR3 region has 11 residues. The CDR3 sequence: CATWGGGKKLF. The CDR3 nucleotides read TGTGCCACCTGGGGCGGGGGGAAGAAACTCTTT.

V is TRGV5 and J is TRGJ1 or TRGJ2. No J gene was available from TCRdb, and it was assigned here by a germline match of the DNA. Germline V gives CDR1 VINAFY, CDR2 YDVSNSKD. Trimming took 1 base from V and 3 from J; bases not matched to a gene: 12. The CDR3 is 16 residues long. The CDR3 DNA follows: TGTGCCACCTGGGACAGTATCGGGTGGTCTTATTATAAGAAACTCTTT. This codes for CATWDSIGWSYYKKLF.

The genes are TRGV4 and TRGJ1 or TRGJ2. Assignment of the J gene here rests on matching the DNA to germline, because TCRdb gives none. This CDR3 comprises 12 residues. Germline V gene lookup returns CDR1 EGSTGY and CDR2 YDSYTSSV. With V trimmed by 3 bases and J by 5 bases, 4 bases remained unmatched. CDR3 bases: TGTGCCACCTGGGATTTTGATTATAAGAAACTCTTT. Its translation: CATWDFDYKKLF.

This clone was observed a single time. The chain joins TRGV5 to TRGJP2. No J segment appears in TCRdb, so it was assigned here by matching the sequence to germline. The CDR3 has 15 amino acids. V was pared by 3 bases and J by 7 bases, with 11 bases of the junction left unmatched. Germline V CDR1 and CDR2: VINAFY, YDVSNSKD. Here the CDR3 DNA reads TGTGCCACCTGGGACTTCTATCCACCTGATTGGATCAAGACGTTT. Translation: CATWDFYPPDWIKTF.

The chain uses TRGV4 and TRGJP2. The J gene is absent in TCRdb and was assigned here via DNA matching to germline. CDR1 is EGSTGY, CDR2 YDSYTSSV, per germline. V trimming: 6 bases; J trimming: 6 bases; junction bases outside the gene matches: 1. There are 11 residues in the CDR3. CDR3 DNA: TGTGCCACCTGGTGTGATTGGATCAAGACGTTT. Its translation: CATWCDWIKTF.

This chain links TRGV9 with TRGJ1 or TRGJ2. Germline matching of the DNA provided the J gene here, since TCRdb leaves it blank. J gave up 3 bases and V 11 bases, and 16 bases lay outside the gene matches. CDR1 is GITISATS and CDR2 is ISYDGTV in the germline V gene (reference sequence). This CDR3 region has 14 residues. The CDR3 loop reads CACYPPSFYYKKLF. For the CDR3, the DNA is TGTGCCTGCTACCCTCCCTCTTTTTATTATAAGAAACTCTTT.

The chain joins TRGV3 to TRGJ1 or TRGJ2. TCRdb leaves out the J gene; it was filled in here by matching the DNA to germline. V was clipped by 2 bases and J by 4 bases; unmatched bases: 8. The CDR3 runs 14 residues. Looked up from germline, CDR1 is VTNTFY and CDR2 is YDVSTARD (reference sequence). The CDR3 bases are TGTGCCACCTGGGACACATGGGCCTATTATAAGAAACTCTTT. Its protein is CATWDTWAYYKKLF.